This TCR beta chain was retrieved from a study of response to subunit inactivated influenza vaccine listed by TCRdb under 2018. Background on the whole study: To follow how T cells responded to a trivalent subunit inactivated influenza vaccine, the researchers relied on deep quantitative profiling of the T cell receptor repertoire. The paper as a whole reports these results and caveats: According to the authors, only a limited number of new T cells may be recruited by each seasonal influenza vaccination.

In this sample, this clonotype turned up many times. There is no known antigen for this receptor. The input lacks base qualities; no much larger clone sits a single base away. V is trimmed back by 3 bases and J by 5 bases, and the junction contains 2 bases that no gene match accounts for. The CDR3 sequence holds 13 residues, the cysteine and phenylalanine included. The read is trimmed to its CDR3 DNA, 39 bases read in frame from base 1. Library creation used RT-PCR. Instrument used: Illumina HiSeq 2500. TCRdb reprocessed the public reads (quality trimming at Q25 with fastp, clone calling with MiXCR) and kept in-frame beta chains. Each CDR3 protein gets just one entry, which takes the most common genes and DNA from the rows behind it. A total of roughly 500,000 distinct CDR3 sequences appear in this sample, around 21% of them only once. 2.8% of the sample is held by the ten biggest clonotypes. Another study also made use of these data, one on T cells expressing NK-cell markers. The second publication reports: TCR beta cDNA libraries were prepared using 5'RACE template switching, which introduced a universal primer site and unique molecular identifiers. Three sorted T-cell subsets (CD3+CD56+NKG2C+, CD3+CD56+NKG2C- and CD3+CD56-NKG2C+) from under ten donors had their TCR beta-chain repertoires profiled. Among the eight sequenced donors, only one was HCMV-seronegative, while the other seven were HCMV-seropositive. In several experiments an anti-gammadeltaTCR antibody was added to restrict sorting to alphabetaTCR-expressing T cells. In six donors, the dominant CD3+CD56+NKG2C+ clonotypes were among the top 10 CD8+ clonotypes and accounted for 1.0-7.0% of CD8+ T cells. Those dominant clonotypes were again the most abundant among CD3+CD56-NKG2C+ cells in a handful of donors, at about 28.3-60.1%. It remained unclear whether the expanded NKG2C-expressing T cell clones were specific for HCMV antigens. The eight sequenced donors were randomly selected healthy volunteers, three men and five women. HCMV serostatus was determined by detecting HCMV-specific IgG in serum with a commercial ELISA kit. Peripheral blood mononuclear cells were isolated from blood by Ficoll density gradient centrifugation. Magnetic immunoseparation with Miltenyi isolation kits was used to isolate CD4+ and CD8+ T cells from PBMC. cDNA synthesis was primed from the TCR beta constant segment, followed by two successive PCR amplification steps. The libraries were sequenced on Illumina HiSeq 2000/2500, MiSeq or NextSeq, producing 2 x 150 bp reads. Reads were demultiplexed and grouped by UMI with MIGEC, and clonotypes were assembled and quantified with MiTCR. To remove erroneous sequences, TCR cDNA sequences were retained only when supported by two or more reads. The tcR package was used for downstream repertoire analysis, and clonotypes were matched across fractions by CDR3 nucleotide sequence plus V segment. Antigen specificity was annotated against VDJdb with VDJmatch, allowing one amino acid substitution in CDR3.

The input for sequencing was CD4+ T cells sorted from PBMCs, taken about 11 days after vaccination. The sequence came from a man over 45 who received an inactivated influenza vaccine. Donor details come from another sample of the same person, matched by shared clones. Here the chain combines TRBV12-3 or TRBV12-4 and TRBJ2-7; TRBD1 fits 9 bases in the junction. CDR3 reads: CASSLRTGDEQYF. In nucleotide form, the sequence is TGTGCCAGCAGTTTGAGGACAGGGGACGAGCAGTACTTC.